The 30 T cell receptor beta chains below come from one sample, sequenced in a study of long-term antiretroviral therapy in people with HIV (dated by TCRdb to 2021 to 2024). The immunoSEQ hsTCRB v3.0 assay was used at survey level resolution for TRB variable region sequencing. As stored in TCRdb, this immuneACCESS dataset retains in-frame rearrangements with V and J assigned. A fraction of the clones does not appear; measured against another copy, unresolved V genes explain less than half of the discrepancy, and the remainder lacks a known reason. The sample table contains about 39,000 clones; only one count was recorded for 75% to 90% of them. The top ten hold about 5.7% of the sample. This specimen was unsorted PBMCs, taken 3.1 years after starting antiretroviral therapy. The receptors come from a woman aged 50 to 60 with HIV.

The V call is TRBV4-1, the J call TRBJ2-7; 8 nucleotides align to TRBD1. The CDR3 runs to 15 residues. Germline V gene sequence: CDR1 MGHRA, CDR2 YSYEKL. V shed 2 bases and J 2 bases; nucleotides not matched to a gene: 5. CDR3 amino acids: CASSQTGTGPYEQYF. DNA of the CDR3: TGCGCCAGCAGCCAAACCGGGACAGGTCCCTACGAGCAGTACTTC.

V and J are TRBV11-3 and TRBJ2-1; 8 nucleotides match TRBD2. There are 14 residues in the CDR3. After removal of 5 bases from V and 8 bases from J, the junction contained 8 bases not matched to a gene. CDR1 is SGHNT, CDR2 YENEEA, per germline. CDR3 loop: CASSPPGGGHEQFF. CDR3 bases: TGTGCCAGCAGCCCCCCGGGGGGGGGACATGAGCAGTTCTTC.

This chain uses TRBV7-9 with TRBJ1-1, with a weak D call TRBD1 (5 bases). The V gene's germline CDR1 is SEHNR and CDR2 FQNEAQ (reference sequence). This CDR3 spans 13 amino acids. V was cut by 2 bases and J by 11 bases, with 15 bases left in between. CDR3 amino acids: CASSLPQHEGAFF. The DNA of the CDR3 is TGTGCCAGCAGCTTACCCCAACACGAGGGGGCTTTCTTT.

The chain links TRBV9 to TRBJ2-1; TRBD2 agrees at 13 bases. The V gene's germline CDR1 is SGDLS and CDR2 YYNGEE. This CDR3 has 14 residues. With V trimmed by 4 bases and J by 7 bases, 2 bases remained unmatched. The CDR3 loop reads CASSWTSGGNEQFF. The CDR3 DNA reads as TGTGCCAGCAGCTGGACTAGCGGGGGAAATGAGCAGTTCTTC.

This clone was found a few times. The chain combines TRBV5-1 with TRBJ2-7; 7 bases match TRBD1. This CDR3 is built from 15 residues. V shed 3 bases, J shed 4 bases, and the junction held 10 bases outside the gene matches. Germline V gene sequence: CDR1 SGHRS, CDR2 YFSETQ. CDR3 sequence (DNA): TGCGCCAGCAGCTGGGGGAAAGGGGGCGAATACGAGCAGTACTTC. It yields the protein CASSWGKGGEYEQYF.

This rearrangement joins TRBV7-2 to TRBJ2-1; no reliable D call. Deletions cut 0 bases from V and 6 bases from J, with 0 bases between. This CDR3 comprises 11 residues. Germline CDR1 and CDR2: SGHTA and FQGNSA. The CDR3 spells CASSLANEQFF. The CDR3 DNA follows: TGTGCCAGCAGCTTAGCCAATGAGCAGTTCTTC.

The chain joins TRBV30 to TRBJ1-1; D not resolved. Trimming removed 2 bases from V and 5 bases from J, with 12 bases in between. CDR1 is GTSNPN and CDR2 is SVGIG in the germline V gene (reference sequence). This CDR3 region has 13 residues. The CDR3 sequence is CAWSKDRATEAFF. DNA for the CDR3: TGTGCCTGGAGTAAAGATAGGGCTACTGAAGCTTTCTTT.

This rearrangement joins TRBV6-6 to TRBJ1-3; no reliable D call. Germline V gene sequence: CDR1 MNHNY, CDR2 SVGAGI (reference sequence). The V and J ends lost 0 bases and 4 bases respectively, with 7 bases between them. This CDR3 is built from 14 residues. The CDR3 protein is CASSYSPKGNTIYF. The CDR3 DNA reads as TGTGCCAGCAGTTACTCTCCGAAAGGAAACACCATATATTTT.

In nucleotides, the CDR3 is TGTGCCAGCGGTCGGACAGGGGAACCCTACGAGCAGTACTTC. As protein: CASGRTGEPYEQYF. V and J are TRBV9 and TRBJ2-7, with 9 bases lining up with TRBD1. Losses at the gene ends were 7 bases for V and 2 bases for J; bases not matched to a gene: 7. CDR3 length: 14 amino acids. CDR1 SGDLS and CDR2 YYNGEE come from the germline V gene.

The J gene is TRBJ1-5, the V gene TRBV5-8; D is undetermined. V was clipped by 2 bases and J by 6 bases, with 9 bases between them. CDR1 is SGHTS, CDR2 YDEGEE, per germline. The length of the CDR3 is 13 residues. The CDR3 DNA sequence: TGTGCCAGCAGCTTTTTGTTGGGTCAGCCCCAGCATTTT. Amino acid sequence: CASSFLLGQPQHF.

The chain uses TRBV10-3 and TRBJ1-5; D call uncertain. CDR1 is ENHRY, CDR2 SYGVKD, per germline. V was pared by 2 bases and J by 6 bases, with 11 bases between. This CDR3 spans 14 amino acids. The chain's CDR3 is CAISEKREGQPQHF. The DNA for the CDR3 is TGTGCCATCAGTGAGAAGAGGGAAGGTCAGCCCCAGCATTTT.

This clone occurred a few times. The V and J genes are TRBV7-9 and TRBJ1-2; 8 positions match TRBD1. CDR3 length equals 17 residues. CDR1 and CDR2 (germline): SEHNR, FQNEAQ (reference sequence). V lost 5 bases and J lost 4; bases outside the gene matches: 15. The CDR3 region has the DNA TGTGCCAGCAGCCGTACGACGCCCTGGACAGGGAGCTATGGCTACACCTTC. Translation: CASSRTTPWTGSYGYTF.

This clone was recorded once. J is TRBJ1-4 and V is TRBV5-1, with unresolved D. Germline-derived CDR1 and CDR2 are SGHRS and YFSETQ. This CDR3 is built from 15 residues. The V end lost 0 bases, the J end lost 0 bases, and 6 bases lay between the germline ends. This chain's CDR3 is CASSLGAATNEKLFF. The CDR3 nucleotides are TGCGCCAGCAGCTTGGGAGCCGCAACTAATGAAAAACTGTTTTTT.

The chain is built from TRBV10-3 and TRBJ2-3; possible D gene TRBD1, 5 bases. The CDR3 has 14 amino acids. Trimming removed 0 bases from V and 2 bases from J, with 6 bases in between. The germline CDR1 and CDR2 sequences are ENHRY and SYGVKD. The chain's CDR3 is CAISESGDTDTQYF. The CDR3, as DNA: TGTGCCATCAGTGAGTCAGGGGACACAGATACGCAGTATTTT.

The CDR3 sequence is CASSLTGSSGNTIYF. Written as DNA, the CDR3 is TGCGCCAGCAGCTTAACGGGGAGCTCTGGAAACACCATATATTTT. This rearrangement joins TRBV5-1 to TRBJ1-3; unclear D gene. Trimming removed 2 bases at V and 0 bases at J, with 9 bases between. The CDR3 spans 15 residues. Per the germline V gene, CDR1 is SGHRS and CDR2 is YFSETQ.

The rearrangement links TRBV29-1 to TRBJ2-1; 11 bases align to TRBD2. Germline CDR1 and CDR2: SQVTM and ANQGSEA. This CDR3 contains 16 residues. V shed 4 bases and J 2 bases; nucleotides not matched to a gene: 7. CDR3 DNA: TGCAGCGTTGTCCTAGCGGGGGGATTCCCCTACAATGAGCAGTTCTTC. This sequence encodes CSVVLAGGFPYNEQFF.

CDR3 region: CASKAGTYEQYF. In nucleotides, the CDR3 is TGCGCCAGCAAGGCAGGGACTTACGAGCAGTACTTC. The chain is built from TRBV10-2 and TRBJ2-7; TRBD2 is a possible D gene (6 bases). The CDR3 is 12 residues long. CDR1 and CDR2 from the germline V gene are WSHSY and SAAADI. The V and J ends lost 7 bases and 4 bases respectively, with 11 bases between them.

CDR3: CASSYSSGQGRSYTF. CDR3 nucleotides: TGTGCCAGCAGTTACTCGTCGGGACAGGGAAGAAGCTACACCTTC. The J gene is TRBJ1-2, the V gene TRBV6-6; 9 nucleotides match TRBD1. This CDR3 comprises 15 residues. The germline V gene encodes CDR1 MNHNY and CDR2 SVGAGI (reference sequence). Germline trimming cut 0 bases from V and 9 bases from J; bases unmatched to any gene: 8.

This clone showed up just a few times. This chain links TRBV4-3 with TRBJ2-2; D uncertain. The CDR3 is 13 residues long. Germline V CDR1 and CDR2: LGHNA, YSLEER. Trimming removed 4 bases from V and 7 bases from J, with 10 bases in between. The CDR3 region is CASSLRSVGELFF. CDR3 nucleotide sequence: TGCGCCAGCAGCCTTCGCTCGGTCGGGGAGCTGTTTTTT.

This clone was counted between two and nine times. The genes are TRBV2 and TRBJ2-2; no clear D gene. Trimming removed 7 bases at V and 2 bases at J, with 8 bases between. There are 13 residues in the CDR3. CDR1 and CDR2 from the germline V gene are SNHLY and FYNNEI. The CDR3 sequence is CASKPLNTGELFF. In nucleotides, the CDR3 is TGTGCCAGCAAGCCCCTCAACACCGGGGAGCTGTTTTTT.

The chain has TRBV6-6 and TRBJ1-3, with 7 bases that match TRBD1. The ends lost 2 bases at V and 4 bases at J; junction bases unmatched: 8. Germline V gene sequence: CDR1 MNHNY, CDR2 SVGAGI (reference sequence). CDR3 length: 16 residues. CDR3 DNA: TGTGCCAGCAGTTACCCGGGACAGAGAGCAGGAAACACCATATATTTT. Translation gives CASSYPGQRAGNTIYF.

This chain's CDR3 is CASSRDRGDEQYF. CDR3 bases: TGTGCCAGTTCCCGGGACAGGGGCGACGAGCAGTACTTC. The genes are TRBV6-4 and TRBJ2-7; 10 positions agree with TRBD1. Germline-derived CDR1 and CDR2 are MRHNA and SNTAGT. The ends lost 9 bases at V and 5 bases at J; junction bases unmatched: 7. This CDR3 contains 13 residues.

J is TRBJ1-1 and V is TRBV7-9; D unresolved. Germline V CDR1 and CDR2: SEHNR, FQNEAQ (reference sequence). V dropped 1 base and J dropped 9 bases, with 18 bases sitting between them. There are 15 residues in the CDR3. The CDR3 here is CASSLDRPTLIKAFF. CDR3 nucleotides: TGTGCCAGCAGCTTAGATAGACCGACACTGATAAAAGCTTTCTTT.

V gene TRBV5-1 combines with J gene TRBJ1-1; 10 bases agree with TRBD1. CDR3 length equals 16 residues. Germline V CDR1 and CDR2: SGHRS, YFSETQ. J was trimmed by 0 bases and V by 0 bases; bases with no gene match: 2. DNA for the CDR3: TGCGCCAGCAGCTTGGCCGGGACAGGGGTGAACACTGAAGCTTTCTTT. Its protein product is CASSLAGTGVNTEAFF.

The chain carries TRBV5-1 and TRBJ2-7; the D gene is possibly TRBD1 (5 bases). The V gene's germline CDR1 is SGHRS and CDR2 YFSETQ. There are 14 residues in the CDR3. The germline V and J ends were trimmed by 0 bases and 3 bases, with 10 bases remaining between them. CDR3: CASSLGREGYEQYF. The CDR3 nucleotides read TGCGCCAGCAGCTTGGGCAGGGAAGGCTACGAGCAGTACTTC.

The V call is TRBV18, the J call TRBJ1-2, with D possibly matching TRBD1 (5 bases). The CDR3 contains 14 residues. The V end was cut by 4 bases, the J end by 2 bases, with 11 bases between. Per the germline V gene, CDR1 is KGHSH and CDR2 is LQKENI. The CDR3 DNA reads as TGTGCCAGCTCACGAGAGTCAGGGAACTATGGCTACACCTTC. This encodes CASSRESGNYGYTF.

The V and J genes are TRBV7-2 and TRBJ1-1, with a weak D call TRBD1 (6 bases). Trimming took off 5 bases at V and 0 bases at J, with 10 bases between the two ends. The CDR3 covers 14 residues. Germline assignment: CDR1 SGHTA and CDR2 FQGNSA. The CDR3 sequence is CASSLDRMNTEAFF. The CDR3 region has the DNA TGTGCCAGCAGCCTAGACAGGATGAACACTGAAGCTTTCTTT.

The chain combines TRBV5-4 with TRBJ2-1, with 8 bases matching TRBD2. Looked up from germline, CDR1 is SGHNT and CDR2 is YYREEE (reference sequence). V was pared by 2 bases and J by 5 bases, with 3 bases of the junction left unmatched. The CDR3 loop spans 14 amino acids. The CDR3 loop is CASSFGAGDNEQFF. CDR3 nucleotide sequence: TGTGCCAGCAGCTTTGGAGCGGGGGACAATGAGCAGTTCTTC.

The V and J genes are TRBV5-4 and TRBJ1-1; D gene unclear. The CDR3 has 14 amino acids. Trimming shortened V by 2 bases and J by 6 bases, and 14 bases separated the two germline ends. From germline, CDR1 is SGHNT and CDR2 YYREEE (reference sequence). The CDR3 region has the DNA TGTGCCAGCAGCTTCAACATGCGGGCCGCTGAAGCTTTCTTT. Its protein is CASSFNMRAAEAFF.

The rearrangement joins TRBV23-1 to TRBJ1-5, with D hard to call. TRBV23-1 has ORF status, its function being uncertain. Trimming removed 5 bases at V and 4 bases at J, with 15 bases between. The CDR3 sequence is 15 residues long. CDR3 sequence reads: CASSYAVAENQPQHF. The CDR3 DNA reads as TGCGCCAGCAGTTATGCGGTTGCGGAAAATCAGCCCCAGCATTTT.